The source of this TCR beta chain is a study of T cells after yellow fever vaccination. The study's findings and limits: Peak timing came faster in the weaker secondary response, day 5 versus 15. From the bulk population, abundant clonotypes could contaminate and appear within FACS-sorted repertoires. Post-booster repertoires contained most primary-vaccination clones again (around 96% CD4, 85% to 90% CD8).

Each CDR3 protein gets one entry after TCRdb re-called the 5' RACE reads with MiXCR. The table lists some 120,000 distinct CDR3 sequences, about 15% of them singletons. Points on this clonotype: As yet, its antigen is unknown.

CDR1 is SQVTM, CDR2 ANQGSEA, per germline. The germline V and J ends were trimmed by 5 bases and 4 bases, with 4 bases remaining between them. The length of the CDR3 is 10 residues. This TCR was sampled from a man younger than 35 who received the YFV17D yellow fever vaccine. This chain joins TRBV29-1 and TRBJ2-3; D not certain. The starting material was CD8+ T cells sorted from PBMCs, obtained 5 days after the yellow fever booster vaccination. The CDR3 loop reads CSVTPDTQYF. In nucleotides, the CDR3 is TGCAGCGTTACTCCAGATACGCAGTATTTT.